This T cell receptor (beta chain) was documented in a study of blood T cell repertoires in COVID-19 (TCRdb year 2020). As for the study more broadly: Samples from collaborators originated in the United States, Italy and Spain and spanned both the acute and convalescent phases of COVID-19. Samples were obtained from the ongoing ImmuneRACE study (first 160 participants) and from 1,254 subjects provided by 6 global collaborators. Sample metadata almost always included a de-identified subject ID, COVID-19 status, age in years and sex. The dataset comprised deeply sampled blood TCRbeta repertoires from subjects exposed to, actively infected with, or recovered from COVID-19. The repertoires were made available in a free public database intended to serve as a resource for research on the immune response to SARS-CoV-2. HLA class I and class II types, where available, came from metadata supplied by the sample provider rather than from assay-based typing. The prospective study material was composed of cDNA or gDNA derived from T cells, B-cell-depleted T cells, or PBMCs.

The paper as a whole reports these results and caveats: The quantity of clinical and demographic metadata differed by source and by participant and was supplied without curation.

TCRbeta CDR3 regions were amplified from genomic DNA by means of the immunoSEQ Assay, a bias-controlled multiplex PCR. In the original analysis: The number of nucleated cells in each sample was estimated by amplification of reference gene primers within the assay. To quantify the absolute abundance of each unique TCRbeta CDR3 rearrangement, sequence reads were collapsed and filtered. Productive Simpson clonality was computed per sample as the square root of Simpson's diversity index over productive rearrangements. Imported from immuneACCESS, the table was reduced by TCRdb to in-frame sequences with V and J called. These copies leave out some clones; in studies compared against another copy, an unresolved V gene accounts for under half, and the cause of the remainder is not known. That table gives V, J and clone size, and the DNA gave D and trimming. The sample table lists about 400,000 clones, approximately 90% of them with a count of one. Clones ranked in the top ten supply roughly a tenth of the sample.

As concerns this clone: It has no known antigen specificity. Base qualities were left out, and no much larger clone turns up one base away.

In the germline V gene (reference sequence), CDR1 corresponds to LGHDT and CDR2 to YNNKEL. V was cut back by 0 bases and J by 2 bases, leaving a gap of 16 bases between them. The CDR3 covers 17 residues, taking in both the cysteine and the phenylalanine. Solely the CDR3 DNA is kept, with 51 bases framed from the first base. Enrolling through a virtual design, the prospective study's participants ranged in age from roughly 18 to 89 years and lived across roughly 23 United States geographic areas. In the prospective study, cohorts were assigned on the basis of participant-reported clinical history obtained from a screening survey and a study questionnaire. Recovered participants in ImmuneRACE Cohort 3 were defined as having two consecutive negative NP/OP PCR tests, clearance from a healthcare professional, or resolution of symptoms. In the prospective study, mobile phlebotomists collected whole blood, serum and a nasopharyngeal or oropharyngeal swab from each participant. Participants in the prospective study had the option to provide additional blood draws and questionnaires over an approximately 2-month period. Prospective study blood samples were shipped either frozen or at room temperature before DNA extraction.

This clonotype was obtained from a woman aged 45-65 years who had recovered from COVID-19. The rearrangement joined TRBV3-1 (or the pseudogene TRBV3-2) to TRBJ2-5, with TRBD2 tentatively as D gene (6 bases match). The sample taken for sequencing was PBMCs or T cells enriched from blood (not recorded which). The CDR3 region reads CASSQDGGTLRQETQYF. The DNA is TGTGCCAGCAGCCAAGACGGGGGAACATTGAGACAAGAGACCCAGTACTTC.